The 15 T cell receptor beta chains presented below share a single source sample, sequenced in a study of cytomegalovirus exposure and HLA in healthy donors. It was with 60 Vbeta and 13 Jbeta primers that the PCR ran. Data came from immunoSEQ multiplex PCR; TCRdb stores just in-frame clones and leaves some out. The sample has 300,000 or so clones; around four fifths are singletons. Sequenced sample: PBMCs. The receptor set was obtained from a woman aged 40 to 50 in good health and CMV-seropositive.

The rearrangement uses TRBV27 and TRBJ2-7, with 8 bases matching TRBD1. From germline, CDR1 is MNHEY and CDR2 SMNVEV (reference sequence). The CDR3 covers 13 residues. V lost 0 bases to trimming and J lost 5 bases; unmatched junction nucleotides: 0. The CDR3 nucleotides are TGTGCCAGCAGTTTATCGACAGGGGACGAGCAGTACTTC. Its translation is CASSLSTGDEQYF.

The rearrangement links TRBV18 to TRBJ2-5; D remains unclear. Trimming stripped 6 bases from V and 2 bases from J, with 13 bases between. The CDR3 covers 14 residues. Germline values: CDR1 KGHSH, CDR2 LQKENI. DNA for the CDR3: TGTGCCAGCTCTTCTCAAGAGCTTCAAGAGACCCAGTACTTC. Protein product: CASSSQELQETQYF.

The J gene is TRBJ1-5, the V gene TRBV28; a weak D match, TRBD1 (5 bases). Trimming removed 3 bases from V and 2 bases from J, with 11 bases in between. This CDR3 is 15 amino acids long. CDR1 MDHEN and CDR2 SYDVKM come from the germline V gene. Here the CDR3 DNA reads TGTGCCAGCAGTTTCTCGGGGGGAGGCAATCAGCCCCAGCATTTT. Amino acids: CASSFSGGGNQPQHF.

The chain recombines TRBV10-3 with TRBJ2-1, with TRBD2 as a possible D gene (5 bases). Germline V gene data show CDR1 as ENHRY and CDR2 as SYGVKD. The CDR3 is 16 residues long. Between the trimmed V and J ends, which lost 2 bases and 6 bases, there was a span of 17 bases. The CDR3 sequence is CAISETGNPSPNEQFF. The DNA of the CDR3 is TGTGCCATCAGTGAGACCGGGAACCCCAGTCCCAATGAGCAGTTCTTC.

This clone came up a few times. The CDR3 loop is CASSYREGPYEQYF. The CDR3 coding sequence is TGTGCCAGCAGTTACCGGGAGGGCCCCTACGAGCAGTACTTC. The gene calls are TRBV25-1 and TRBJ2-7; 8 bases are shared with TRBD2. The CDR3 extends over 14 amino acids. V lost 5 bases, J lost 2 bases, and 5 bases stayed unmatched. Germline CDR1 reads MGHDK; CDR2 reads SYGVNS.

A note on this clone: Mismatch with germline at one junction end may stem from a read error. The J gene is TRBJ1-5, the V gene TRBV19; TRBD1 matches 7 bases. Germline V gene data show CDR1 as LNHDA and CDR2 as SQIVND (reference sequence). The CDR3 loop spans 14 amino acids. CDR3 region: CASSIRGGNQPQHF. CDR3 coding DNA: TGTGCCAGTAGTATACGAGGGGGCAACCAGCCCCAGCATTTT.

The CDR3 DNA reads TGTGCCTGGAGTGGGGGGTACACAGGCAGGGGAAATTATGGCTACACCTTC. Amino acids: CAWSGGYTGRGNYGYTF. The genes are TRBV30 and TRBJ1-2; perhaps TRBD1 as D (6 bases). The CDR3 runs 17 residues. The V end lost 1 base, the J end lost 5 bases, and 23 bases lay between the germline ends. Germline V gives CDR1 GTSNPN, CDR2 SVGIG (reference sequence).

This clone was observed a handful of times. The chain joins TRBV30 to TRBJ1-5; D remains unclear. The CDR3 covers 16 residues. The V end lost 0 bases, the J end lost 1 base, and 13 bases lay between the germline ends. The V gene's germline CDR1 is GTSNPN and CDR2 SVGIG (reference sequence). The CDR3 DNA is TGTGCCTGGAGTGTCGAGGGCATACTCAGCAATCAGCCCCAGCATTTT. Translation: CAWSVEGILSNQPQHF.

The chain couples TRBV14 to TRBJ1-2; 11 bases line up with TRBD1. Trimming at V came to 4 bases and at J to 6 bases, leaving 7 bases not matched to a gene. Germline V gives CDR1 SGHDN, CDR2 FVKESK. This CDR3 has 15 amino acids. The CDR3 here is CASSPRTGGAHGYTF. For the CDR3, the DNA is TGTGCCAGCAGCCCTCGGACAGGGGGCGCACATGGCTACACCTTC.

This rearrangement joins TRBV7-2 to TRBJ2-5, with 8 bases lining up with TRBD2. Germline V lookup: CDR1 SGHTA, CDR2 FQGNSA. V lost 4 bases, J lost 7 bases, and 11 bases stayed unmatched. This CDR3 has 15 residues. The CDR3 spells CASSSGSGVGRTQYF. DNA for the CDR3: TGTGCCAGCAGCTCGGGTAGCGGGGTTGGAAGGACCCAGTACTTC.

The chain has TRBV19 and TRBJ2-5; D uncertain. In germline, CDR1 is LNHDA, CDR2 SQIVND (reference sequence). V lost 3 bases to trimming and J lost 7 bases, with 6 bases between them. The CDR3 has 11 amino acids. This CDR3 is CASSMAGTQYF. Written as DNA, the CDR3 is TGTGCCAGTAGTATGGCTGGGACCCAGTACTTC.

V and J are TRBV23-1 and TRBJ2-4; D remains unclear. TRBV23-1 is sorted into the ORF group, with uncertain function. V shed 0 bases and J shed 0 bases, with 9 bases lying between them. The length of the CDR3 is 16 residues. In DNA, the CDR3 is TGCGCCAGCAGTCAATCCCTAACCAAAGCCAAAAACATTCAGTACTTC. Translation gives CASSQSLTKAKNIQYF.

This rearrangement joins TRBV5-1 to TRBJ2-1; 7 bases fit TRBD2. The germline gives CDR1 SGHRS, CDR2 YFSETQ. Trimming took 7 bases from V and 7 from J; bases not matched to a gene: 11. The CDR3 runs to 14 residues. The CDR3 DNA is TGCGCCAGCGGCGGCGGACTAGAGCTGAATGAGCAGTTCTTC. Translated: CASGGGLELNEQFF. Based on the CDR3 plus reference TRBV5-1 and TRBJ2-1, the full variable domain is KAGVTQTPRYLIKTRGQQVTLSCSPISGHRSVSWYQQTPGQGLQFLFEYFSETQRNKGNFPGRFSGRQFSNSRSEMNVSTLELGDSALYLCASGGGLELNEQFFGPGTRLTVL.

The CDR3 DNA is TGTGCCAGCAGGCCTCGGGGAGGGGAGGAAGGCTACACCTTC. It is translated as CASRPRGGEEGYTF. The chain has TRBV7-2 and TRBJ1-2, with D maybe TRBD1 (5 bases). The CDR3 length is 14 residues. The V gene's germline CDR1 is SGHTA and CDR2 FQGNSA. The ends were cut back, 6 bases at V and 8 bases at J, with 19 bases in the middle.

Regarding this clone: Other DNA sequences in this sample translate to the same CDR3. V is TRBV14 and J is TRBJ2-2; tentative D call: TRBD2 (6 bases). The CDR3 spans 17 residues. V lost 0 bases and J lost 5, with 16 bases in between. Germline assignment: CDR1 SGHDN and CDR2 FVKESK. The CDR3 DNA sequence: TGTGCCAGCAGCCAAGATCGAGGGCGGGATTGGACCGGGGAGCTGTTTTTT. This sequence encodes CASSQDRGRDWTGELFF. The complete variable domain, with remaining parts taken from reference TRBV14 and TRBJ2-2, reads EAGVTQFPSHSVIEKGQTVTLRCDPISGHDNLYWYRRVMGKEIKFLLHFVKESKQDESGMPNNRFLAERTGGTYSTLKVQPAELEDSGVYFCASSQDRGRDWTGELFFGEGSRLTVL.